The clone carrying this T cell receptor (beta chain) was counted a few times. Its antigen is unidentified. This sample is part of a study of Ad26.COV2.S vaccination and SARS-CoV-2 variants. Study summary: A COV1001 Ad26.COV2.S trial-arm participant provided the sample.

Study-level points and caveats: Vaccinated individuals (as opposed to placebo recipients) had higher spike-specific TCR breadth. TCR breadth and depth analyses may have underestimated total T cell responses.

Sample treatment: approximately 18 received Ad26.COV2.S at low or high dose, single or two shots; roughly five received placebo; per-sample allocation not given. Sampling was done on day 63 after the first vaccine or placebo injection. A Boston adult aged 18-55 years was the donor. Repertoires were generated with immunoSEQ multiplex PCR, while TCRdb's copy carries only in-frame clones and drops some. The table lists 350,000 to 500,000 clones, 88% of them singletons. The receptor's source is a person aged 18-65 years who received the Ad26.COV2.S COVID-19 vaccine or a placebo. Sequenced here: peripheral blood, sampled in a trial of Ad26.COV2.S vaccine versus placebo.

CDR3 protein: CASNFFREGYEQYF. The CDR3 DNA sequence: TGTGCCAGCAATTTTTTTAGGGAGGGTTACGAGCAGTACTTC. The chain links TRBV2 to TRBJ2-7, with 7 bases identical to TRBD2. Germline V gene lookup returns CDR1 SNHLY and CDR2 FYNNEI. CDR3 length: 14 residues. V lost 7 bases, J lost 4 bases, and 10 bases stayed unmatched.